This TCR beta chain was sequenced for a study of neurological immune-mediated disorders. In its sample, this clonotype was seen many times. Described time point: longitudinal time-point 1 (baseline). cDNA synthesis was performed by 5'RACE with 10-nucleotide random UMIs. TCRdb fed the 5' RACE reads into MiXCR, producing one record per CDR3 protein. The table records fewer than 55,000 distinct CDR3 sequences, roughly 10% of them present only once. The CDR3 contains 15 residues. Looked up from germline, CDR1 is MNHEY and CDR2 is SVGEGT. The V end lost 0 bases, the J end lost 2 bases, and 11 bases lay between the germline ends.

Sequenced sample: PBMCs. The gene calls are TRBV6-2 or TRBV6-3 and TRBJ2-7; D possibly corresponds to TRBD1 (5 bases). This clonotype was sampled from a middle-aged woman in good health. The CDR3 sequence is CASSYSAQGTYEQYF. The CDR3 region has the DNA TGTGCCAGCAGTTACTCCGCCCAGGGCACCTACGAGCAGTACTTC.